This T cell receptor (beta chain) was identified during a study of T-cell reconstitution after alpha-beta-depleted transplantation in children. On this clonotype: Its antigen remains unknown.

CDR1 is DFQATT and CDR2 is SNEGSKA in the germline V gene (reference sequence). With V trimmed by 6 bases and J by 1 base, 1 base remained unmatched. CDR3 size: 13 residues. It was with unique molecular identifiers that the TCRbeta library was prepared. In TCRdb, the PCR reads were re-called with MiXCR into one record per CDR3 protein. The sample lists over 45,000 distinct CDR3 sequences, about 9% occurring once. General observations from the study: As was reported, about two months after transplant, alpha-beta T cells came from several hundred expanded graft clones. Diversity and T-cell counts at one year after transplant derived mostly from new T cells. Elevated TCRbeta diversity at day 60 was traced, in some patients, to surviving recipient T cells and thymic progenitors.

This chain links TRBV20-1 with TRBJ2-3; 10 positions match TRBD2. The source of this sequence is a male patient aged 2-15 years who had a stem cell transplant for chronic granulomatous disease, so the T cells may come from the graft donor. The sample was PBMCs, mostly from graft donor cells, taken 60 days after TCRalphabeta/CD19-depleted stem cell transplant. The CDR3 here is CSAGTSGTDTQYF. In nucleotides, the CDR3 is TGCAGTGCCGGGACTAGCGGCACAGATACGCAGTATTTT.